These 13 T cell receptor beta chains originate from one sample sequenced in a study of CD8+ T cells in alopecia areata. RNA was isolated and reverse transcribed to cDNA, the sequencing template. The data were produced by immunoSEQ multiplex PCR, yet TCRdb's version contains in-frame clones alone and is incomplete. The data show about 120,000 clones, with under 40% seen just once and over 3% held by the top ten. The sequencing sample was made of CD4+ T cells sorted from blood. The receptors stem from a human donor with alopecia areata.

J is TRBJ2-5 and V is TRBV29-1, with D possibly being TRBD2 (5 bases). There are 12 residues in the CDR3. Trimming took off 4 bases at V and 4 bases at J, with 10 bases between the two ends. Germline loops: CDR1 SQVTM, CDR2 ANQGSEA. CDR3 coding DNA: TGCAGCGTTGTTTCGGGAACAGAGACCCAGTACTTC. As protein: CSVVSGTETQYF.

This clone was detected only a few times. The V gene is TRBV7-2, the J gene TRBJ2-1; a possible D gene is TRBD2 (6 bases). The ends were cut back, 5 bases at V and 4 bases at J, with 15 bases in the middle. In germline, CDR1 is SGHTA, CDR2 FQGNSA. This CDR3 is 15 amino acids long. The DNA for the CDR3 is TGTGCCAGCAGCGGAGGGACCGTCCCTTACAATGAGCAGTTCTTC. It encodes CASSGGTVPYNEQFF.

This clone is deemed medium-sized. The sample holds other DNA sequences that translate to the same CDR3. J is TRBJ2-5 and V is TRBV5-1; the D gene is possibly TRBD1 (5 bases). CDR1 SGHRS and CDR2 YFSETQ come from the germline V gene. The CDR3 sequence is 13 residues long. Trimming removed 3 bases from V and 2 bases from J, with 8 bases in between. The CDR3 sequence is CASSSGQQETQYF. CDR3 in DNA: TGCGCCAGCAGCTCAGGGCAACAAGAGACCCAGTACTTC. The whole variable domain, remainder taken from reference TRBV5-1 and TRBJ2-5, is KAGVTQTPRYLIKTRGQQVTLSCSPISGHRSVSWYQQTPGQGLQFLFEYFSETQRNKGNFPGRFSGRQFSNSRSEMNVSTLELGDSALYLCASSSGQQETQYFGPGTRLLVL.

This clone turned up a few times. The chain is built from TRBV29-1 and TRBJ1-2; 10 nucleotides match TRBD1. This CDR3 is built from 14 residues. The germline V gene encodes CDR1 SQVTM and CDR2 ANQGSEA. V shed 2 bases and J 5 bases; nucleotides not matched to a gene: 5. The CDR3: CSVELGQGEYGYTF. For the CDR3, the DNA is TGCAGCGTTGAACTCGGACAGGGGGAGTATGGCTACACCTTC.

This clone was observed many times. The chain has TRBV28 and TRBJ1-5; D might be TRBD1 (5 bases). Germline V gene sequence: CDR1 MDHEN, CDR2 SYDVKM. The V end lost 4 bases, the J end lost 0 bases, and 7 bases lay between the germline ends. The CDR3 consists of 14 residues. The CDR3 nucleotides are TGTGCCAGCAGTTCAGGGCATAGCAATCAGCCCCAGCATTTT. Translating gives CASSSGHSNQPQHF.

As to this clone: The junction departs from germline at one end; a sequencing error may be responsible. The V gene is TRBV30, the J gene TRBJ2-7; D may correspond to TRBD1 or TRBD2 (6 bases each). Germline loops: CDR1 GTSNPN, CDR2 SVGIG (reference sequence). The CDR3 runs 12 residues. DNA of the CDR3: TGTGCCTGGAGTGTTCCGGGAGCCAGGGGAGATTTC. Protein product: CAWSVPGARGDF.

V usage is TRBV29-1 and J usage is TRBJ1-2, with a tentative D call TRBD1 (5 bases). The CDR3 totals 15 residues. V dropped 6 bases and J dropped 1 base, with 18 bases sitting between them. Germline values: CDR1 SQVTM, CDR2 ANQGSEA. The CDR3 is CSVVLWTPLNYGYTF. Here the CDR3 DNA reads TGCAGCGTGGTCCTTTGGACACCTCTTAACTATGGCTACACCTTC. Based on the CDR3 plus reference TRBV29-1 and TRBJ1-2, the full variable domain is SAVISQKPSRDICQRGTSLTIQCQVDSQVTMMFWYRQQPGQSLTLIATANQGSEATYESGFVIDKFPISRPNLTFSTLTVSNMSPEDSSIYLCSVVLWTPLNYGYTFGSGTRLTVV.

This chain's CDR3 is CASSEGSPQRNQPQHF. The CDR3 coding sequence is TGTGCCAGCAGTGAGGGTTCCCCGCAGCGCAATCAGCCCCAGCATTTT. The chain links TRBV2 to TRBJ1-5; D is undetermined. V gave up 3 bases and J gave up 2 bases, with 14 bases separating them. The germline CDR1 and CDR2 sequences are SNHLY and FYNNEI. CDR3 size: 16 residues.

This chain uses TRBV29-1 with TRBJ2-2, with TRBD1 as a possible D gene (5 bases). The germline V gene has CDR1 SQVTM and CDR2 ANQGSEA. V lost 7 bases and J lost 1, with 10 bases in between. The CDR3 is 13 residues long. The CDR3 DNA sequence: TGCAGCGCCCGTAGGGGGAACACCGGGGAGCTGTTTTTT. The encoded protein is CSARRGNTGELFF.

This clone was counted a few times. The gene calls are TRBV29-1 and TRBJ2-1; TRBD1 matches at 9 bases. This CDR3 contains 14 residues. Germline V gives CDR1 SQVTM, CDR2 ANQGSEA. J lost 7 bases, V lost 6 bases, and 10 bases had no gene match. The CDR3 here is CSVVYGTGRNEQFF. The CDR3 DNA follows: TGCAGCGTAGTCTACGGGACAGGGAGAAATGAGCAGTTCTTC.

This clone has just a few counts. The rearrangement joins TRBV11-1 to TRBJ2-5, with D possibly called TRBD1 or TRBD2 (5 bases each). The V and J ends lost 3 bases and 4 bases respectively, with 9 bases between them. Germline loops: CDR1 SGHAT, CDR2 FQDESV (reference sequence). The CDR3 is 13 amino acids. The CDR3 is CASSFRGAETQYF. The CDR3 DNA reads TGTGCCAGCAGCTTCCGAGGGGCAGAGACCCAGTACTTC.

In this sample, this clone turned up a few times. The CDR3 DNA reads TGTGCCAGCTCACCAGAGCAGATCCTAAGCGGGGAGCTGTTTTTT. It encodes CASSPEQILSGELFF. This chain connects TRBV18 to TRBJ2-2; no definite D call. Looked up from germline, CDR1 is KGHSH and CDR2 is LQKENI. The V end was cut by 2 bases, the J end by 7 bases, with 14 bases between. There are 15 residues in the CDR3.

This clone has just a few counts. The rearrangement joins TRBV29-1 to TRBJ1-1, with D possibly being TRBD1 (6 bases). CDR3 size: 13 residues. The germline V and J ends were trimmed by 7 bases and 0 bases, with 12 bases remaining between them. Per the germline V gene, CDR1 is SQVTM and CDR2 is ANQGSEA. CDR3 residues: CSARTALNTEAFF. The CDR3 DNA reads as TGCAGCGCCAGGACAGCTTTGAACACTGAAGCTTTCTTT.